This is a list of T cell receptor beta chains from one sample in a study of T cell responses to AZD1222 COVID-19 vaccine. TCRdb's copy holds only in-frame clones and misses some; the assay was immunoSEQ multiplex PCR. The sample records 100,000 to 150,000 clones, about nine tenths being singletons. The starting material was peripheral blood, obtained 28 days after the second AZD1222 dose. The receptors stem from an adult who received the AZD1222 COVID-19 vaccine. The CDR3 runs from the conserved cysteine through the conserved F or W. A D gene is named only where the DNA matches it firmly. Not every row has a clone size; where given, it reads once, few, many or a size class.

j_call v_call d_call cdr3_length clone_size cdr3_nt cdr3_aa
TRBJ2-1 TRBV9 . 16 once TGTGCCAGCAGCCCCCATGGGGGCCGCTCCTACAATGAGCAGTTCTTC CASSPHGGRSYNEQFF
TRBJ2-7 TRBV9 . 14 once TGTGCCAGCAGCGGCTCATCCCAGGCCTACGAGCAGTACTTC CASSGSSQAYEQYF
TRBJ2-1 TRBV4-1 . 16 . TGCGCCAGCAGCCCAACCCTAGGAGCCCTAAGGAATGAGCAGTTCTTC CASSPTLGALRNEQFF
TRBJ1-5 TRBV29-1 TRBD1 14 . TGCAGCGTTGGGGAGGGGGCAATGGGGCAGCCCCAGCATTTT CSVGEGAMGQPQHF
TRBJ2-7 TRBV3-1/TRBV3-2 TRBD2 14 few TGTGCCAGCAGCCATTCTAGCGGGGGGTACGAGCAGTACTTC CASSHSSGGYEQYF
TRBJ2-3 TRBV6-4 TRBD1 13 . TGTGCCAGCAGTGAGGACAGGTCAGATACGCAGTATTTT CASSEDRSDTQYF
TRBJ2-7 TRBV4-2 TRBD2 15 . TGTGCCAGCAGCCAAGATCCGGGACTAGCCTACGAGCAGTACTTC CASSQDPGLAYEQYF
TRBJ1-1 TRBV5-1 . 15 . TGCGCCAGCAGCTCCTTGGACATCATGAACACTGAAGCTTTCTTT CASSSLDIMNTEAFF
TRBJ1-5 TRBV6-5 . 13 . TGTGCCAGCAGTTTTGGGGGAAATCAGCCCCAGCATTTT CASSFGGNQPQHF
TRBJ1-1 TRBV13 . 13 . TGTGCCAGCAGCCTCCTCGGGAACACTGAAGCTTTCTTT CASSLLGNTEAFF
TRBJ2-7 TRBV27 . 13 once TGTGCCAGCCAAAAAATCGGTCCATACGAGCAGTACTTC CASQKIGPYEQYF
TRBJ2-1 TRBV7-2 . 15 . TGTGCCAGCAGCTACTACTCCTCTGACTACAATGAGCAGTTCTTC CASSYYSSDYNEQFF
TRBJ2-1 TRBV7-7 TRBD2 17 . TGTGCTAGCAGCTTAGTCCCCCTAGCGGGAGGGCCGGGAGAGCAGTTCTTC CASSLVPLAGGPGEQFF
TRBJ1-2 TRBV10-2 . 15 . TGCGCCAGCAGTGAGTCCTTCCGGGGGAGCTATGGCTACACCTTC CASSESFRGSYGYTF
TRBJ1-2 TRBV18 . 15 . TGTGCCAGCTCAACAGCCCAGGCGGGGGTAGAGGGCTACACCTTC CASSTAQAGVEGYTF
TRBJ1-1 TRBV19 TRBD1 13 . TGTGCCAGTAGAACAGGGGGTCGGTCTGAAGCTTTCTTT CASRTGGRSEAFF